These T cell receptor beta chains were read from a single sample in a study of identical twins. A single record per CDR3 protein comes from TCRdb applying MiXCR to the 5' RACE reads. The sample records around 490,000 distinct CDR3 sequences, around 15% being singletons. These data also formed part of another study, on yellow fever vaccine responses in identical twins.

The sample comprised CD4+ T cells sorted from blood. Every receptor here comes from a woman younger than 35 in good health. Each CDR3 is given with its conserved first and last residue. The D gene is left open where the match is weak. Size is stated for part of the rows, as once, few or many counts, or as a class when the clone is expanded.

CDR3 protein: CASSSGHPQHF
CDR3 DNA: TGTGCCAGCAGTTCCGGGCACCCCCAGCATTTT
D gene: .
clone size: .
V gene: TRBV28
J gene: TRBJ1-5

CDR3 protein: CSVLTPNQPQHF
CDR3 DNA: TGCAGCGTTTTAACACCGAATCAGCCCCAGCATTTT
D gene: .
clone size: few
V gene: TRBV29-1
J gene: TRBJ1-5

CDR3 protein: CASSLPGRGSTQYF
CDR3 DNA: TGTGCCAGCAGTCTACCGGGGAGGGGGAGTACGCAGTATTTT
D gene: .
clone size: few
V gene: TRBV12-3/TRBV12-4
J gene: TRBJ2-3

CDR3 protein: CASSRAGFREKLFF
CDR3 DNA: TGCGCCAGCAGCCGAGCAGGCTTCAGGGAAAAACTGTTTTTT
D gene: .
clone size: .
V gene: TRBV4-1
J gene: TRBJ1-4

CDR3 protein: CASSLGPLGLAGSYGQYF
CDR3 DNA: TGCGCCAGCAGCTTGGGCCCCCTTGGATTAGCGGGTTCCTACGGGCAGTACTTC
D gene: TRBD2
clone size: .
V gene: TRBV5-1
J gene: TRBJ2-7

CDR3 protein: CASSLAGTGVSGANVLTF
CDR3 DNA: TGCGCCAGCAGCTTGGCAGGGACAGGGGTCTCTGGGGCCAACGTCCTGACTTTC
D gene: TRBD1
clone size: few
V gene: TRBV5-1
J gene: TRBJ2-6

CDR3 protein: CASSFLGLGGETQYF
CDR3 DNA: TGCGCCAGCAGCTTCCTTGGACTAGGAGGAGAGACCCAGTACTTC
D gene: TRBD2
clone size: .
V gene: TRBV5-1
J gene: TRBJ2-5

CDR3 protein: CASTAGPANTEAFF
CDR3 DNA: TGTGCCAGCACCGCAGGGCCAGCTAACACTGAAGCTTTCTTT
D gene: .
clone size: few
V gene: TRBV7-8
J gene: TRBJ1-1

CDR3 protein: CSAILAGTDTQYF
CDR3 DNA: TGCAGTGCTATTCTAGCGGGCACCGATACGCAGTATTTT
D gene: TRBD2
clone size: .
V gene: TRBV20-1
J gene: TRBJ2-3

CDR3 protein: CAISGGQGNYGYTF
CDR3 DNA: TGTGCCATCAGTGGGGGACAGGGCAACTATGGCTACACCTTC
D gene: TRBD1
clone size: few
V gene: TRBV10-3
J gene: TRBJ1-2

CDR3 protein: CASRGQGMESSPLHF
CDR3 DNA: TGTGCCAGCAGGGGACAGGGGATGGAAAGCTCACCCCTCCACTTT
D gene: TRBD1
clone size: few
V gene: TRBV28
J gene: TRBJ1-6

CDR3 protein: CASSRGTSGGNNEQFF
CDR3 DNA: TGTGCCAGCAGCCGCGGGACTAGCGGGGGAAACAATGAGCAGTTCTTC
D gene: TRBD2
clone size: .
V gene: TRBV7-3
J gene: TRBJ2-1

CDR3 protein: CASSQEIGNGYTF
CDR3 DNA: TGTGCCAGCAGCCAAGAAATAGGTAATGGCTACACCTTC
D gene: .
clone size: many
V gene: TRBV4-2
J gene: TRBJ1-2

CDR3 protein: CATGTSGRGDEQFF
CDR3 DNA: TGTGCCACCGGGACTAGCGGGAGAGGTGATGAGCAGTTCTTC
D gene: TRBD2
clone size: few
V gene: TRBV10-3
J gene: TRBJ2-1

CDR3 protein: CASRPRDRGGNEQFF
CDR3 DNA: TGTGCCAGCAGGCCCCGGGACAGGGGGGGCAATGAGCAGTTCTTC
D gene: TRBD1
clone size: .
V gene: TRBV2
J gene: TRBJ2-1

CDR3 protein: CATSASGDGRYGYTF
CDR3 DNA: TGTGCCACCAGTGCTTCGGGGGATGGTCGTTATGGCTACACCTTC
D gene: .
clone size: many
V gene: TRBV24-1
J gene: TRBJ1-2

CDR3 protein: CSATSTGSKNPYEQYF
CDR3 DNA: TGCAGTGCAACCTCGACAGGGTCTAAGAACCCCTACGAGCAGTACTTC
D gene: TRBD1
clone size: .
V gene: TRBV20-1
J gene: TRBJ2-7

CDR3 protein: CASSQVQGDTQYF
CDR3 DNA: TGTGCCAGCAGCCAAGTTCAAGGAGATACGCAGTATTTT
D gene: .
clone size: .
V gene: TRBV3-1
J gene: TRBJ2-3

CDR3 protein: CASSQGEGFGTTYF
CDR3 DNA: TGTGCCAGCAGCCAGGGTGAGGGATTCGGCACCACATATTTT
D gene: .
clone size: few
V gene: TRBV11-2
J gene: TRBJ1-3

CDR3 protein: CASTLTGGGGTDTQYF
CDR3 DNA: TGTGCCAGCACTTTGACGGGCGGGGGGGGCACAGATACGCAGTATTTT
D gene: TRBD2
clone size: few
V gene: TRBV12-3/TRBV12-4
J gene: TRBJ2-3

CDR3 protein: CASSLDNAGANVLTF
CDR3 DNA: TGCGCCAGCAGCTTGGACAACGCTGGGGCCAACGTCCTGACTTTC
D gene: .
clone size: few
V gene: TRBV5-1
J gene: TRBJ2-6

CDR3 protein: CASSPQRPKDEQYF
CDR3 DNA: TGTGCCAGCAGTCCCCAAAGGCCTAAGGACGAGCAGTACTTC
D gene: .
clone size: many
V gene: TRBV12-3/TRBV12-4
J gene: TRBJ2-7

CDR3 protein: CSARGFGNEQFF
CDR3 DNA: TGCAGTGCCCGGGGGTTTGGCAATGAGCAGTTCTTC
D gene: .
clone size: many
V gene: TRBV20-1
J gene: TRBJ2-1

CDR3 protein: CSVEDPLAGNTGELFF
CDR3 DNA: TGCAGCGTTGAAGACCCCCTAGCGGGAAACACCGGGGAGCTGTTTTTT
D gene: TRBD2
clone size: few
V gene: TRBV29-1
J gene: TRBJ2-2

CDR3 protein: CASSEQGVTEAFF
CDR3 DNA: TGCGCCAGCAGCGAACAGGGTGTAACTGAAGCTTTCTTT
D gene: .
clone size: .
V gene: TRBV5-1
J gene: TRBJ1-1

CDR3 protein: CASQPPGHRILDEQFF
CDR3 DNA: TGTGCCAGCCAACCCCCGGGACACAGAATTTTGGATGAGCAGTTCTTC
D gene: .
clone size: many
V gene: TRBV14
J gene: TRBJ2-1

CDR3 protein: CSVGAGISTEAFF
CDR3 DNA: TGCAGCGTTGGGGCAGGGATTAGCACTGAAGCTTTCTTT
D gene: .
clone size: .
V gene: TRBV29-1
J gene: TRBJ1-1

CDR3 protein: CSARVPGIDTQYF
CDR3 DNA: TGCAGTGCTAGAGTGCCAGGGATCGATACGCAGTATTTT
D gene: .
clone size: many
V gene: TRBV20-1
J gene: TRBJ2-3

CDR3 protein: CASSSGQGASSYNEQFF
CDR3 DNA: TGTGCCAGCAGCAGCGGACAGGGGGCGAGCTCCTACAATGAGCAGTTCTTC
D gene: TRBD1
clone size: .
V gene: TRBV7-9
J gene: TRBJ2-1

CDR3 protein: CASSLAGAVYEQYF
CDR3 DNA: TGTGCCAGCAGCCTGGCGGGAGCAGTCTACGAGCAGTACTTC
D gene: TRBD2
clone size: .
V gene: TRBV3-1
J gene: TRBJ2-7

CDR3 protein: CASSATTGELFF
CDR3 DNA: TGTGCCAGCAGCGCTACGACCGGGGAGCTGTTTTTT
D gene: .
clone size: .
V gene: TRBV5-6
J gene: TRBJ2-2

CDR3 protein: CASSKETGGVWTDTQYF
CDR3 DNA: TGTGCCAGTAGTAAGGAAACAGGGGGCGTTTGGACAGATACGCAGTATTTT
D gene: TRBD1
clone size: .
V gene: TRBV19
J gene: TRBJ2-3

CDR3 protein: CSARPGTDTQYF
CDR3 DNA: TGCAGTGCTAGACCCGGGACAGATACGCAGTATTTT
D gene: .
clone size: .
V gene: TRBV20-1
J gene: TRBJ2-3

CDR3 protein: CASSFWTGNSPLHF
CDR3 DNA: TGTGCCAGCAGCTTTTGGACAGGGAATTCACCCCTCCACTTT
D gene: TRBD1
clone size: .
V gene: TRBV11-3
J gene: TRBJ1-6

CDR3 protein: CASSWRQGTYNEQFF
CDR3 DNA: TGTGCCAGCAGCTGGAGACAGGGTACCTACAATGAGCAGTTCTTC
D gene: TRBD1
clone size: .
V gene: TRBV7-2
J gene: TRBJ2-1

CDR3 protein: CASSSSSGLYEQYF
CDR3 DNA: TGTGCCAGCAGCTCTTCTAGCGGGCTCTACGAGCAGTACTTC
D gene: TRBD2
clone size: many
V gene: TRBV13
J gene: TRBJ2-7

CDR3 protein: CASSSTGQPNEKLFF
CDR3 DNA: TGTGCCAGCAGTTCCACGGGACAGCCAAATGAAAAACTGTTTTTT
D gene: TRBD1
clone size: .
V gene: TRBV12-3/TRBV12-4
J gene: TRBJ1-4

CDR3 protein: CASSYEDRAGANVLTF
CDR3 DNA: TGTGCCAGCAGTTACGAGGACAGGGCTGGGGCCAACGTCCTGACTTTC
D gene: TRBD1
clone size: .
V gene: TRBV6-5
J gene: TRBJ2-6

CDR3 protein: CASSLYWRGAAYF
CDR3 DNA: TGTGCCAGCAGCCTCTACTGGCGGGGGGCCGCGTATTTT
D gene: TRBD2
clone size: .
V gene: TRBV7-2
J gene: TRBJ2-3

CDR3 protein: CASSPRVAGGGDTQYF
CDR3 DNA: TGTGCCAGCAGCCCTCGGGTAGCGGGAGGGGGAGATACGCAGTATTTT
D gene: TRBD2
clone size: few
V gene: TRBV3-1
J gene: TRBJ2-3

CDR3 protein: CAGTPDRGHSEQYF
CDR3 DNA: TGTGCCGGCACCCCCGACAGGGGACACTCCGAGCAGTACTTC
D gene: TRBD1
clone size: .
V gene: TRBV12-3/TRBV12-4
J gene: TRBJ2-7

CDR3 protein: CASHRADVSYNEQFF
CDR3 DNA: TGTGCCAGCCATAGGGCGGATGTCTCCTACAATGAGCAGTTCTTC
D gene: .
clone size: .
V gene: TRBV6-1
J gene: TRBJ2-1

CDR3 protein: CASSLYGLSGNTIYF
CDR3 DNA: TGTGCCAGCAGCTTATATGGCCTCTCTGGAAACACCATATATTTT
D gene: .
clone size: .
V gene: TRBV11-2
J gene: TRBJ1-3

CDR3 protein: CASSDTGTGFYGYTF
CDR3 DNA: TGCGCCAGCAGCGATACCGGGACAGGCTTCTATGGCTACACCTTC
D gene: TRBD1
clone size: .
V gene: TRBV5-1
J gene: TRBJ1-2

CDR3 protein: CASRLQGNYGYTF
CDR3 DNA: TGTGCCAGCAGATTACAGGGTAACTATGGCTACACCTTC
D gene: .
clone size: many
V gene: TRBV12-3/TRBV12-4
J gene: TRBJ1-2

CDR3 protein: CASRGPGVNSPLHF
CDR3 DNA: TGTGCCAGCAGGGGTCCTGGGGTAAATTCACCCCTCCACTTT
D gene: .
clone size: .
V gene: TRBV11-2
J gene: TRBJ1-6

CDR3 protein: CASNQQVDQPQHF
CDR3 DNA: TGTGCCAGCAACCAACAGGTAGATCAGCCCCAGCATTTT
D gene: .
clone size: .
V gene: TRBV12-3/TRBV12-4
J gene: TRBJ1-5

CDR3 protein: CASSHRRGTGGTQETQYF
CDR3 DNA: TGTGCCAGCAGCCACCGAAGGGGGACAGGGGGAACACAAGAGACCCAGTACTTC
D gene: TRBD1
clone size: .
V gene: TRBV14
J gene: TRBJ2-5

CDR3 protein: CASSQVSSPQYF
CDR3 DNA: TGTGCCAGCAGCCAAGTTAGCTCTCCGCAGTATTTT
D gene: .
clone size: few
V gene: TRBV3-1
J gene: TRBJ2-3

CDR3 protein: CSALVGGNTQYF
CDR3 DNA: TGCAGTGCTCTAGTGGGAGGGAATACGCAGTATTTT
D gene: TRBD2
clone size: .
V gene: TRBV20-1
J gene: TRBJ2-3

CDR3 protein: CATSDTPRESTDTQYF
CDR3 DNA: TGTGCCACCAGTGACACTCCCAGGGAGAGCACAGATACGCAGTATTTT
D gene: .
clone size: .
V gene: TRBV24-1
J gene: TRBJ2-3

CDR3 protein: CASSYHRGRQYF
CDR3 DNA: TGTGCCAGCAGTTACCACCGGGGGCGGCAGTACTTC
D gene: .
clone size: few
V gene: TRBV12-3/TRBV12-4
J gene: TRBJ2-7

CDR3 protein: CASSPLVGAGEDTQYF
CDR3 DNA: TGTGCCAGCAGTCCCCTGGTCGGAGCGGGCGAAGATACGCAGTATTTT
D gene: .
clone size: .
V gene: TRBV7-7
J gene: TRBJ2-3

CDR3 protein: CATTRDSAYNEQFF
CDR3 DNA: TGTGCCACCACTCGGGACAGCGCCTACAATGAGCAGTTCTTC
D gene: TRBD1
clone size: .
V gene: TRBV2
J gene: TRBJ2-1

CDR3 protein: CASSQDSPGGELFF
CDR3 DNA: TGTGCCAGCAGCCAGGACTCTCCCGGCGGGGAGCTGTTTTTT
D gene: .
clone size: many
V gene: TRBV12-3/TRBV12-4
J gene: TRBJ2-2